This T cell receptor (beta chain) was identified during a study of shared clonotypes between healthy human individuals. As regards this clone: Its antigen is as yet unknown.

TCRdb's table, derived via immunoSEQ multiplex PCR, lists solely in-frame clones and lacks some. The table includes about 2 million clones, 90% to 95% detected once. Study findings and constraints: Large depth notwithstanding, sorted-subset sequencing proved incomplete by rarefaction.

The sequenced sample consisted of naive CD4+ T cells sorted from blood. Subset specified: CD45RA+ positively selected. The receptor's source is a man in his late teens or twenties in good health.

The CDR3 bases are TGTGCCAGCTCCCCAAGACAGGGGGCGGGTAGCAATCAGCCCCAGCATTTT. It yields the protein CASSPRQGAGSNQPQHF. The chain recombines TRBV18 with TRBJ1-5, with 10 positions matching TRBD1. This CDR3 comprises 17 residues. J lost 0 bases, V lost 6 bases, and 8 bases had no gene match. Looked up from germline, CDR1 is KGHSH and CDR2 is LQKENI.